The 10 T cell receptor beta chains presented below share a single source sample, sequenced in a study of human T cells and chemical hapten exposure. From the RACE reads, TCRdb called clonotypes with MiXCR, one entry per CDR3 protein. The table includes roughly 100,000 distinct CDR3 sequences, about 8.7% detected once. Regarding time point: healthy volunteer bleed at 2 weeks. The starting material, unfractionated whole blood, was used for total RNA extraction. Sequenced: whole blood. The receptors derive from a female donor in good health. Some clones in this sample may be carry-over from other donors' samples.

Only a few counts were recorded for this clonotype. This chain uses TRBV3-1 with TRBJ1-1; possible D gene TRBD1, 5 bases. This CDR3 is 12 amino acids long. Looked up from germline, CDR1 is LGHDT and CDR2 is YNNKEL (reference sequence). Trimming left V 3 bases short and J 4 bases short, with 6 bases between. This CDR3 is CASSQGVTEAFF. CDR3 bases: TGTGCCAGCAGCCAGGGGGTCACTGAAGCTTTCTTT.

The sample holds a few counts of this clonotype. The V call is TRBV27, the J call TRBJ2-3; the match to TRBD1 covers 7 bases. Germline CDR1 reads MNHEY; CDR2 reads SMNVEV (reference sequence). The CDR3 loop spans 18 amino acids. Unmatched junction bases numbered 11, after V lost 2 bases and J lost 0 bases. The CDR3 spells CASSLIREGQTSTDTQYF. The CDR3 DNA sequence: TGTGCCAGCAGTTTAATAAGAGAGGGACAGACCAGCACAGATACGCAGTATTTT.

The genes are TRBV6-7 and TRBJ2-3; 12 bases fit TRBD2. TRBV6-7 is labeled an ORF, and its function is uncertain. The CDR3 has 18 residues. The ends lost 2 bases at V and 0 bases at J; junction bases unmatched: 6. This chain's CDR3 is CASSYPLGTSGSTDTQYF. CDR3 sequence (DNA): TGTGCCAGCAGTTACCCACTAGGGACTAGCGGGAGCACAGATACGCAGTATTTT.

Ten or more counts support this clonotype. In DNA, the CDR3 is TGCGCCAGCAGCCAAGACACGGGGAGGCTGAATGAAAAACTGTTTTTT. This translates into CASSQDTGRLNEKLFF. The gene calls are TRBV4-3 and TRBJ1-4; D is ambiguous. The CDR3 is 16 amino acids. The germline V and J ends were trimmed by 0 bases and 5 bases, with 13 bases remaining between them. The germline V gene encodes CDR1 LGHNA and CDR2 YSLEER.

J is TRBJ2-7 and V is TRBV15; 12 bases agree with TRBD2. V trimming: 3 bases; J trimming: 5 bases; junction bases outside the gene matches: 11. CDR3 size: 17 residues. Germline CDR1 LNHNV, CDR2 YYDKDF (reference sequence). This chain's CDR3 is CATSSPLLAGGSHEQYF. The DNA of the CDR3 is TGTGCCACCAGCAGTCCCCTTCTAGCGGGAGGGTCCCACGAGCAGTACTTC. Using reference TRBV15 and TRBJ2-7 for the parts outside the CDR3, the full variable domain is DAMVIQNPRYQVTQFGKPVTLSCSQTLNHNVMYWYQQKSSQAPKLLFHYYDKDFNNEADTPDNFQSRRPNTSFCFLDIRSPGLGDTAMYLCATSSPLLAGGSHEQYFGPGTRLTVT.

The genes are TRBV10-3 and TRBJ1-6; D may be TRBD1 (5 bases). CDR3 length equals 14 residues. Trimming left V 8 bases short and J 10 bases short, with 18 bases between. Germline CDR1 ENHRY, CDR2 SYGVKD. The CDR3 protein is CAIFWQGGYSPLHF. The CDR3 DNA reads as TGTGCCATCTTTTGGCAGGGTGGGTACTCACCCCTCCACTTT.

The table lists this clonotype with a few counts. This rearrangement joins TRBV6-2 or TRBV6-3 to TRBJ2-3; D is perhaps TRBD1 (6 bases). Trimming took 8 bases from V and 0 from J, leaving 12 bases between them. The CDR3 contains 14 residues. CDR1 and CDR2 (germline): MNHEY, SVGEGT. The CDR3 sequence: CASDQDRSTDTQYF. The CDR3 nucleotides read TGTGCCAGCGACCAGGACAGAAGCACAGATACGCAGTATTTT.

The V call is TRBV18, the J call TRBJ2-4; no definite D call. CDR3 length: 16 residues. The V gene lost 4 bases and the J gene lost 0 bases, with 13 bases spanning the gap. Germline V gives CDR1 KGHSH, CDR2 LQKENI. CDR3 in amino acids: CASSRGPTIAKNIQYF. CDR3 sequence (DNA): TGTGCCAGCTCACGAGGCCCCACCATAGCCAAAAACATTCAGTACTTC.

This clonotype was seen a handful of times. CDR3: CASSSGQRNTIYF. The DNA of the CDR3 is TGTGCCAGCAGCTCCGGACAGAGAAACACCATATATTTT. The chain employs TRBV28 and TRBJ1-3, with D possibly matching TRBD1 (6 bases). The length of the CDR3 is 13 residues. Germline CDR1 reads MDHEN; CDR2 reads SYDVKM. V was trimmed by 6 bases and J by 5 bases, leaving 11 bases between them.

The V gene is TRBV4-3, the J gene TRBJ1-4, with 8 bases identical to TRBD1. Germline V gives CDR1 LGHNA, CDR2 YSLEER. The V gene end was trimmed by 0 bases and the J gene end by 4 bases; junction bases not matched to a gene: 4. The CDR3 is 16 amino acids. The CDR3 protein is CASSQDGTGLNEKLFF. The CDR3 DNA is TGCGCCAGCAGCCAAGATGGGACAGGCCTTAATGAAAAACTGTTTTTT.